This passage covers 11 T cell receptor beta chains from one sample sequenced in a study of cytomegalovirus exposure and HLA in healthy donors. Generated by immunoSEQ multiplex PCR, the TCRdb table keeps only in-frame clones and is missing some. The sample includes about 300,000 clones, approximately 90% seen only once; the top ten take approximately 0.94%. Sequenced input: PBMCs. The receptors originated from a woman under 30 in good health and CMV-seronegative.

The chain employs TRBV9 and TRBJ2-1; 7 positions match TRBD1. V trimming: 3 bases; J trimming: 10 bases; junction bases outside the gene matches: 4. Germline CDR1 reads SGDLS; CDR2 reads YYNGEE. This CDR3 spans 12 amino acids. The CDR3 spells CASSAGQVEQFF. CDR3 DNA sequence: TGTGCCAGCAGCGCAGGACAGGTAGAGCAGTTCTTC. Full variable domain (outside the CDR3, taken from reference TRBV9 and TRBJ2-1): DSGVTQTPKHLITATGQRVTLRCSPRSGDLSVYWYQQSLDQGLQFLIQYYNGEERAKGNILERFSAQQFPDLHSELNLSSLELGDSALYFCASSAGQVEQFFGPGTRLTVL.

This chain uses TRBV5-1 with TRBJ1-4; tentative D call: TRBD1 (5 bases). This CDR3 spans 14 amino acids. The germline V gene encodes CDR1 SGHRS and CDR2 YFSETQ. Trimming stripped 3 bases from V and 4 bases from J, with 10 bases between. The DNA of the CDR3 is TGCGCCAGCAGCTCGAAAGACAGTAATGAAAAACTGTTTTTT. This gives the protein CASSSKDSNEKLFF.

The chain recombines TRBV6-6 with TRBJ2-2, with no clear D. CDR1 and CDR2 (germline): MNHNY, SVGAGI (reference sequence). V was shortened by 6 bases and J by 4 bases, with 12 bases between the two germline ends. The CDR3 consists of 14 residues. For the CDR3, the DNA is TGTGCCAGCAGGAGGTCCGCCGGCACCGGGGAGCTGTTTTTT. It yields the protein CASRRSAGTGELFF.

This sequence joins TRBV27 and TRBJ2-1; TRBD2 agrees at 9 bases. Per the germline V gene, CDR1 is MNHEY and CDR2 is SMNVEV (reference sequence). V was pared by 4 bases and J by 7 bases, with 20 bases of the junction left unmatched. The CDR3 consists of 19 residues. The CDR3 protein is CASSSARLAAGSSRNEQFF. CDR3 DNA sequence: TGTGCCAGCAGTTCTGCAAGACTAGCGGCGGGTTCGAGTAGGAATGAGCAGTTCTTC.

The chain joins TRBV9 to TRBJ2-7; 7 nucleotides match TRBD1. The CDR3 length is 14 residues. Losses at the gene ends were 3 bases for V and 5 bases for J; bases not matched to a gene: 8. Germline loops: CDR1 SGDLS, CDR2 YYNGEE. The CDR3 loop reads CASSAGQARHEQYF. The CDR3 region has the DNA TGTGCCAGCAGCGCCGGACAGGCTCGCCACGAGCAGTACTTC.

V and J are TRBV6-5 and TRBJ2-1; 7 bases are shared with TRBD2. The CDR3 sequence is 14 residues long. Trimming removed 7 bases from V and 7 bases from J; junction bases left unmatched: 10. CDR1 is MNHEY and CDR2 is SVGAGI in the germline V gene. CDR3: CASTTAGVGNEQFF. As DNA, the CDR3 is TGTGCCAGCACCACCGCGGGAGTGGGAAATGAGCAGTTCTTC.

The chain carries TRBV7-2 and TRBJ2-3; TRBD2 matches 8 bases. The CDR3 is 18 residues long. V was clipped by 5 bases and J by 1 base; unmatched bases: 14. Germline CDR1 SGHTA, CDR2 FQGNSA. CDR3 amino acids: CASSPKAGASGRTDTQYF. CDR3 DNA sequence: TGTGCCAGCAGCCCTAAGGCGGGGGCTAGCGGGCGCACAGATACGCAGTATTTT. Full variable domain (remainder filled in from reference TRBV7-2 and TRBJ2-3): GAGVSQSPSNKVTEKGKDVELRCDPISGHTALYWYRQSLGQGLEFLIYFQGNSAPDKSGLPSDRFSAERTGGSVSTLTIQRTQQEDSAVYLCASSPKAGASGRTDTQYFGPGTRLTVL.

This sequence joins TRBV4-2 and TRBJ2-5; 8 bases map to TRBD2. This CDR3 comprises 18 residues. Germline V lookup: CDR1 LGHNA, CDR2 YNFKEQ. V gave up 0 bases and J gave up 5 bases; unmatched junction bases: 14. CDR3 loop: CASSQDRGRGVVPETQYF. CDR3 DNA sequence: TGTGCCAGCAGCCAAGACCGAGGGCGGGGGGTGGTTCCCGAGACCCAGTACTTC.

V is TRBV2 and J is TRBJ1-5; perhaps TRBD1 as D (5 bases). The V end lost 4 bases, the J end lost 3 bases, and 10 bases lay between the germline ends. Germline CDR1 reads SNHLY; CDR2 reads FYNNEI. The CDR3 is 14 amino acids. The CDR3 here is CASSAWGDNQPQHF. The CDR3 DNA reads TGTGCCAGCAGTGCTTGGGGGGACAATCAGCCCCAGCATTTT.

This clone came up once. The CDR3 nucleotides are TGTGCCACCAGCAGAACAGGGTACTACGAGCAGTACTTC. Protein product: CATSRTGYYEQYF. The chain recombines TRBV15 with TRBJ2-7; perhaps TRBD1 as D (6 bases). Germline values: CDR1 LNHNV, CDR2 YYDKDF (reference sequence). The CDR3 runs 13 residues. V gave up 2 bases and J gave up 3 bases, with 8 bases separating them.

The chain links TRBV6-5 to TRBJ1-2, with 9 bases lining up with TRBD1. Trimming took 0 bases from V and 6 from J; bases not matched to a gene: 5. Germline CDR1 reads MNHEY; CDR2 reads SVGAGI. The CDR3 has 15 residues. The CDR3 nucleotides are TGTGCCAGCAGTTACTCACAGGGGGCATGGGATGGCTACACCTTC. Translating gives CASSYSQGAWDGYTF.